The 10 T cell receptor beta chains in this list originate from one sample, sequenced in a study of low-dose radiotherapy and immunotherapy resistance in tumors. Primers targeting TRAV and TRBV primed first-strand cDNA, covering alpha and beta chains. TCRs were put through 20 to 25 PCR cycles of amplification with Phusion. A constant-region primer and the V-primer adapter served as the primer pair. From the reads, TCRdb called clonotypes with MiXCR, one entry per CDR3 protein. The sample has about 11,000 distinct CDR3 sequences; 65% are singletons. The origin of the receptors is a human donor with advanced metastatic prostate, ovarian, gallbladder or colorectal cancer (not recorded which). This table probably holds off-target reads from a library built for another chain.

J is TRBJ2-1 and V is TRBV4-1; TRBD2 matches at 8 bases. The CDR3 loop spans 16 amino acids. CDR1 is MGHRA, CDR2 YSYEKL, per germline. The ends lost 3 bases at V and 1 base at J; junction bases unmatched: 5. For the CDR3, the DNA is TGCGCCAGCAGCCACTTGAGCGGGAGTTCCTACAATGAGCAGTTCTTC. It yields the protein CASSHLSGSSYNEQFF.

V gene TRBV13 combines with J gene TRBJ2-3; D is uncertain. The V end lost 0 bases, the J end lost 2 bases, and 9 bases lay between the germline ends. This CDR3 region has 15 residues. Per the germline V gene, CDR1 is PRHDT and CDR2 is FYEKMQ (reference sequence). DNA for the CDR3: TGTGCCAGCAGCTTAGGACGGGCTGCCACAGATACGCAGTATTTT. The encoded protein is CASSLGRAATDTQYF.

J is TRBJ2-5 and V is TRBV28; 14 nucleotides align to TRBD2. V lost 6 bases and J lost 4; bases outside the gene matches: 16. The CDR3 is 19 amino acids. Germline loops: CDR1 MDHEN, CDR2 SYDVKM. The CDR3 coding sequence is TGTGCCAGCAGCCCATCCTTGTGGACTAGCGGGGGGCCAGCAGAGACCCAGTACTTC. Protein sequence: CASSPSLWTSGGPAETQYF. The full variable domain, rest sourced from reference TRBV28 and TRBJ2-5, is DVKVTQSSRYLVKRTGEKVFLECVQDMDHENMFWYRQDPGLGLRLIYFSYDVKMKEKGDIPEGYSVSREKKERFSLILESASTNQTSMYLCASSPSLWTSGGPAETQYFGPGTRLLVL.

The chain has TRBV5-4 and TRBJ2-1; TRBD2 aligns across 9 bases. V gave up 2 bases and J gave up 8 bases; unmatched junction bases: 8. This CDR3 spans 15 amino acids. Germline CDR1 and CDR2: SGHNT and YYREEE (reference sequence). CDR3 in amino acids: CASSFAGGAGYEQFF. The DNA of the CDR3 is TGTGCCAGCAGCTTTGCGGGAGGGGCCGGGTATGAGCAGTTCTTC.

This clonotype was observed a few times. The chain has TRBV19 and TRBJ2-3; 7 bases are shared with TRBD1. The V and J ends lost 6 bases and 5 bases, in that order; junction bases with no gene match: 5. Per the germline V gene, CDR1 is LNHDA and CDR2 is SQIVND (reference sequence). This CDR3 spans 13 amino acids. The CDR3 DNA is TGTGCCAGTAGGGAGCAGGGGGAAGATACGCAGTATTTT. It encodes CASREQGEDTQYF.

The chain has TRBV20-1 and TRBJ2-5; D is possibly TRBD1 or TRBD2 (5 bases each). The V and J ends lost 6 bases and 1 base respectively, with 15 bases between them. This CDR3 region has 14 residues. Germline CDR1 reads DFQATT; CDR2 reads SNEGSKA (reference sequence). The CDR3 protein is CSARPGTTQETQYF. The DNA for the CDR3 is TGCAGTGCGAGACCCGGGACCACCCAAGAGACCCAGTACTTC.

The CDR3 protein is CASSLLVGAGAETQYF. CDR3 sequence (DNA): TGTGCCAGCAGCTTACTAGTAGGAGCCGGGGCGGAGACCCAGTACTTC. J is TRBJ2-5 and V is TRBV7-8; either TRBD1 or TRBD2 may supply D (5 bases each). V lost 2 bases, J lost 5 bases, and 18 bases lay in between. This CDR3 has 16 residues. The germline CDR1 and CDR2 sequences are SGHVS and FQNEAQ.

This clonotype was seen a single time. The chain joins TRBV19 to TRBJ1-1, with D maybe TRBD1 (6 bases). CDR3 length equals 17 residues. CDR1 is LNHDA, CDR2 SQIVND, per germline (reference sequence). Trimming shortened V by 2 bases and J by 0 bases, and 16 bases separated the two germline ends. The CDR3 loop reads CASSIFRWGAMNTEAFF. The CDR3 DNA is TGTGCCAGTAGTATATTCCGGTGGGGGGCCATGAACACTGAAGCTTTCTTT.

This sequence joins TRBV6-2 or TRBV6-3 and TRBJ2-1; 14 nucleotides agree with TRBD2. The V and J ends lost 5 bases and 5 bases, in that order; junction bases with no gene match: 5. Germline V gene lookup returns CDR1 MNHEY and CDR2 SVGEGT. The length of the CDR3 is 16 residues. The CDR3 bases are TGTGCCAGCAGTAACGGACTAGCGGGGGGAGACAATGAGCAGTTCTTC. Residues: CASSNGLAGGDNEQFF.

The rearrangement joins TRBV12-3 or TRBV12-4 to TRBJ1-2; 7 nucleotides agree with TRBD1. Trimming took 6 bases from V and 4 from J; bases not matched to a gene: 5. This CDR3 has 13 amino acids. The CDR3 loop reads CASSHGQAYGYTF. CDR3 nucleotide sequence: TGTGCCAGCAGCCATGGACAGGCCTATGGCTACACCTTC.